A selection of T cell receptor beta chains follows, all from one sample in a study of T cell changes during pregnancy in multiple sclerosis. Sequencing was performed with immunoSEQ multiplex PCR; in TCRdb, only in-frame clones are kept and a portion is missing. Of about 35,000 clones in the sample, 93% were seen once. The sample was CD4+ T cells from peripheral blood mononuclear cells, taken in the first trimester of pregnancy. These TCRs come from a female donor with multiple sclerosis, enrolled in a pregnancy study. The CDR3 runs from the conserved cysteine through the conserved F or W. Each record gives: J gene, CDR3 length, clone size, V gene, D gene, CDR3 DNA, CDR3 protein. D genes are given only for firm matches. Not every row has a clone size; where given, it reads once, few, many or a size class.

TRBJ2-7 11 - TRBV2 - TGTGCCAGCGGCCCACGAGGCGAGCAGTACTTC CASGPRGEQYF
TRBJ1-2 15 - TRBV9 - TGTGCCAGCAGCATCGGGACATCATCTAACTATGGCTACACCTTC CASSIGTSSNYGYTF
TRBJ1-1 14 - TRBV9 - TGTGCCAGCAGCGCTCGCGGGGGAAACACTGAAGCTTTCTTT CASSARGGNTEAFF
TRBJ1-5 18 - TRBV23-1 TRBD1 TGCGCCAGCAGTCAATGGACAGGCCAGAATGGGAGCAATCAGCCCCAGCATTTT CASSQWTGQNGSNQPQHF
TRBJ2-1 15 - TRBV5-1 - TGCGCCAGCAGCTCAGAGGGCGGAGCCTACAATGAGCAGTTCTTC CASSSEGGAYNEQFF
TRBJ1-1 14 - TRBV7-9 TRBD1 TGTGCCAGCAGTTCCGGGACAGGGAACACTGAAGCTTTCTTT CASSSGTGNTEAFF
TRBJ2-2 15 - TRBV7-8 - TGTGCCAGCAGCGTTTTTTCTGGCCCCACCGGGGAGCTGTTTTTT CASSVFSGPTGELFF
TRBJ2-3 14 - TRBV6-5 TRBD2 TGTGCCAGTTCGACTAGCGGGAGGACAGATACGCAGTATTTT CASSTSGRTDTQYF
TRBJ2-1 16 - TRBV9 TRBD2 TGTGCCAGCAGCGTAGATTGGACTAGCGGGGTGAATGAGCAGTTCTTC CASSVDWTSGVNEQFF
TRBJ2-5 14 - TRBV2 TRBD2 TGTGCCAGCAGGTTGACTAGCGGGAGGGAGACCCAGTACTTC CASRLTSGRETQYF
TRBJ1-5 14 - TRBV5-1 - TGCGCCAGCAGCTTGGAGGGGGACAATCAGCCCCAGCATTTT CASSLEGDNQPQHF
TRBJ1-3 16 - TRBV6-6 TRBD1 TGTGCCAGCAGTTACGGGGACAGCAACTCTGGAAACACCATATATTTT CASSYGDSNSGNTIYF
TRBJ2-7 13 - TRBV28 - TGTGCCAGCAGTCGGACTCCTCCCTACGAGCAGTACTTC CASSRTPPYEQYF
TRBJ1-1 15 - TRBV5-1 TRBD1 TGCGCCAGCAGCCAATCCCTTGGGACAGTCACTGAAGCTTTCTTT CASSQSLGTVTEAFF
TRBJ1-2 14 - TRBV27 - TGTGCCAGCAGTCCTAGACAGATCCCCTATGGCTACACCTTC CASSPRQIPYGYTF
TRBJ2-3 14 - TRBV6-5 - TGTGCCAGCAAAAGCGGTAGGCCTACAGATACGCAGTATTTT CASKSGRPTDTQYF
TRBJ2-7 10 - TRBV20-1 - TGCAGTGCTGTGGGACTGGAGCAGTACTTC CSAVGLEQYF
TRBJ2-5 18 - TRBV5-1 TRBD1 TGCGCCAGCAGCTTGGGATCCCCTGGGGCAGGGGGTCAGGAGACCCAGTACTTC CASSLGSPGAGGQETQYF
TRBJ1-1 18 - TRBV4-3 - TGCGCCAGCAGCCAAGGTCTTCTGTTCCAGACAGTTAACACTGAAGCTTTCTTT CASSQGLLFQTVNTEAFF
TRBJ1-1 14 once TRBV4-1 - TGCGCCAGCAGCCAAGCCAGCGTTAACACTGAAGCTTTCTTT CASSQASVNTEAFF
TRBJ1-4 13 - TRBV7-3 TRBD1 TGTGCCAGCAGCGCCACAGGGGGCGGGCGCCTGTTTTTT CASSATGGGRLFF
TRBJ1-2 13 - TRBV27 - TGTGCCAGCAGTTTTCACAGTAACTATGGCTACACCTTC CASSFHSNYGYTF
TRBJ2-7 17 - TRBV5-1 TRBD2 TGCGCCAGCAGCTTGGTGGGCCGGGGGGAAGGCGACTACGAGCAGTACTTC CASSLVGRGEGDYEQYF
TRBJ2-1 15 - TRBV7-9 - TGTGCCAGCAGCTTGGAGGCCGCGGGATCCAATGAGCAGTTCTTC CASSLEAAGSNEQFF
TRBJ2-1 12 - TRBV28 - TGTGCCAGCAGTTCGGACAGAGGAAGACAGTTCTTC CASSSDRGRQFF
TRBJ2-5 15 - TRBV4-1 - TGCGCCAGCAGCCAAGAAAATAACAGTCTAGAGACCCAGTACTTC CASSQENNSLETQYF
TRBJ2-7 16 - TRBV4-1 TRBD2 TGCGCCAGCAGCCAAGATCTGACTAGCGGGTTCTACGAGCAGTACTTC CASSQDLTSGFYEQYF
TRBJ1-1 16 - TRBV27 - TGTGCCAGCAGTTTAAGTGGACGAGGGAAGAACACTGAAGCTTTCTTT CASSLSGRGKNTEAFF
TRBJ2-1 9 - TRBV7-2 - TGTGCCGAGGGCAATGAGCAGTTCTTC CAEGNEQFF
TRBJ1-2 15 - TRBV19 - TGTGCCAGTAGTATATATGGAGGGACTAACTATGGCTACACCTTC CASSIYGGTNYGYTF
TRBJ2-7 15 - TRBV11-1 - TGTGCCAGCAGGAACCCATACAAGGGGATCGAGGAGCAGTACTTC CASRNPYKGIEEQYF
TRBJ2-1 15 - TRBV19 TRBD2 TGTGCCAGTAGTATACAGCGGGACGGGTACAATGAGCAGTTCTTC CASSIQRDGYNEQFF
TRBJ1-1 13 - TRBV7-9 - TGTGCCAGCAGCTTAGGCGGGAGGTATGAAGCTTTCTTT CASSLGGRYEAFF
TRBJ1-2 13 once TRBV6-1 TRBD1 TGTGCCAGCAGTCCACAGGGGGAGGGTGGCTACACCTTC CASSPQGEGGYTF
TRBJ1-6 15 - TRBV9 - TGTGCCAGCAGCGTAGGTGGCAGGGTTGATTCACCCCTCCACTTT CASSVGGRVDSPLHF
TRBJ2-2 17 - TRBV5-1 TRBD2 TGCGCCAGCAGTCATAAAACAGCGGGGGCGACTACCGGGGAGCTGTTTTTT CASSHKTAGATTGELFF
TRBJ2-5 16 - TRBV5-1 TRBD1 TGCGCCAGCGCGATCAGGGGGATTAGTAGTAGTGAGACCCAGTACTTC CASAIRGISSSETQYF
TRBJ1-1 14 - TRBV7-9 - TGTGCCAGCAGCCTCAATCCTATGAACACTGAAGCTTTCTTT CASSLNPMNTEAFF
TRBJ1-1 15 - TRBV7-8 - TGTGCCAGCAGCTTAGACCCCGGGGGGGACACTGAAGCTTTCTTT CASSLDPGGDTEAFF
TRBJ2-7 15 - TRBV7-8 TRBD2 TGTGCCAGCAGCCGGACTAGCGGACTCTCCTACGAGCAGTACTTC CASSRTSGLSYEQYF
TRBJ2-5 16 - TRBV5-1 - TGCGCCAGCAGGGGGTTACCCAAGGGGTCGATCGAGACCCAGTACTTC CASRGLPKGSIETQYF
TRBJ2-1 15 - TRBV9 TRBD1 TGTGCCAGCAGCCCCCAGGGGGCCTCATACAATGAGCAGTTCTTC CASSPQGASYNEQFF
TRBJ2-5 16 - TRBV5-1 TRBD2 TGCGCCAGCATATCTATTGGCGGGAGTCGTGGGGAGACCCAGTACTTC CASISIGGSRGETQYF